This T cell receptor (beta chain) came from a study of early T cells in non-severe SARS-CoV-2 infection. Across the study: The authors sequenced bulk RNA from unsorted whole blood, leaving chains unpaired. Overall study findings and caveats: Reliance on VDJdb matching favored anti-spike CD8 responses; private and CD4 specificities were missed.

cDNA molecules, individually, were tagged with unique molecular identifiers. TCRdb itself ran the 5' RACE reads through MiXCR, one entry per CDR3 protein. The sample contains around 28,000 distinct CDR3 sequences, 3.5% to 5% of which appear only once. Germline V lookup: CDR1 MDHEN, CDR2 SYDVKM. The CDR3 is 13 amino acids. The germline V and J ends were trimmed by 8 bases and 11 bases, with 16 bases remaining between them. This clonotype was observed at least ten times. The target antigen is unknown. Sequencing was done on a sample of whole blood. This chain links TRBV28 with TRBJ1-6, with unresolved D. The source of this sequence is an adult who was a healthcare worker with PCR-confirmed SARS-CoV-2 infection or an uninfected control (not recorded which). The CDR3 sequence: CASRPGMVPPLHF. CDR3 in DNA: TGTGCCAGCCGTCCTGGGATGGTCCCACCCCTCCACTTT.